This record looks at one TCR beta chain sequence and its context. Its matching antigen is unknown. Libraries were prepared by immunoSEQ multiplex PCR; TCRdb keeps only in-frame clonotypes and omits some of them. Among about 180,000 clones listed, approximately 81% were seen once. The CDR3 is 13 residues long. Trimming took 0 bases from V and 6 from J, leaving 6 bases between them. Germline values: CDR1 SGHRS, CDR2 YFSETQ. The entry originates in a study of cytomegalovirus exposure and HLA in healthy donors. On the study more broadly: In a later analysis, it was reported that the approximately 110 validation repertoires had been produced on the same platform as the 690 or so repertoires belonging to the first cohort.

It was the approximately 110-subject validation cohort, separate from the approximately 700-subject first cohort, to which the donors belonged. General study findings and limits: Most sequenced TCRs were rare (though some public TCRs occurred in many donors). TCR beta chains numbering about 160 were designated cytomegalovirus-associated.

The sample consisted of PBMCs. This chain uses TRBV5-1 with TRBJ2-2; no definite D call. The clonotype comes from a man aged 18 to 29 in good health and CMV-seropositive. CDR3 region: CASSLVGAGELFF. The CDR3 nucleotides are TGCGCCAGCAGCTTGGTGGGCGCCGGGGAGCTGTTTTTT.